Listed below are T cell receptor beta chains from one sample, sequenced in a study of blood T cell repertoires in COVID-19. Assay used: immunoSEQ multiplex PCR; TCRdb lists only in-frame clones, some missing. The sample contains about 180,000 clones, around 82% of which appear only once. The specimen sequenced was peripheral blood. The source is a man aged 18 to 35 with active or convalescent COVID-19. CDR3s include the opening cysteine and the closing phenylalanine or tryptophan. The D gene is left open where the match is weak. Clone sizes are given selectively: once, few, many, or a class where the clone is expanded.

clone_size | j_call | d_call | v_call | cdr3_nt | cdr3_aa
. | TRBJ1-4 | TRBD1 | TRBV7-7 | TGTGCTAGCAGTCAAACAGGGGACGAAAAACTGTTTTTT | CASSQTGDEKLFF
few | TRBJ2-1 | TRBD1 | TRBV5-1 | TGCGCCAGCTGGACAGGGTTAGCCCCTTACAAAAAGTTCTTC | CASWTGLAPYKKFF
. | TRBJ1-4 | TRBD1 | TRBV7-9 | TGTGCCAGCAGCCGTTTAAGGGGCCCCGGGACAGGGAATGAAAAACTGTTTTTT | CASSRLRGPGTGNEKLFF
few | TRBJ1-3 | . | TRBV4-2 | TGTGCCAGCAGCCAAGTAGAGGGATCTGGAAACACCATATATTTT | CASSQVEGSGNTIYF
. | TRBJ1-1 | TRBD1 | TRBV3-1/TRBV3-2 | TGTGCCAGCAGTTTTGGACAGGTGAACACTGAAGCTTTCTTT | CASSFGQVNTEAFF
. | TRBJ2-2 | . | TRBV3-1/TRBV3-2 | TGTGCCAGCAGCCAAGATGCTTGGGGGGTCGCGAACACCGGGGAGCTGTTTTTT | CASSQDAWGVANTGELFF
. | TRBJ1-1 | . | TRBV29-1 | TGCAGCGCTGTTCGGGGGGGGACTGAAGCTTTCTTT | CSAVRGGTEAFF
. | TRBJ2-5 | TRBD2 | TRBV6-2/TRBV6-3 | TGTGCCAGCACCCCTACGACTAGCGGGAGGCAGACCCAGTACTTC | CASTPTTSGRQTQYF
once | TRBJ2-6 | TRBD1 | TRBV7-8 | TGTGCCAGCAGCTTAAATGTAGCACAGGGGGCGGCGGGGGCCAACGTCCTGACTTTC | CASSLNVAQGAAGANVLTF
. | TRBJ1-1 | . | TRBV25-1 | TGTGCCAGCAGTCAACCGGGTTGGAACACTGAAGCTTTCTTT | CASSQPGWNTEAFF
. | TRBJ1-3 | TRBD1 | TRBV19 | TGTGCCAGTACCCTACAGGGGGACGCGAAGGGAAACACCATATATTTT | CASTLQGDAKGNTIYF
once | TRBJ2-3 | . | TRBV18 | TGTGCCACCTGCAGAGGGGGGGCTAGCACAGATACGCAGTATTTT | CATCRGGASTDTQYF
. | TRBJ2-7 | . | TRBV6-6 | TGTGCCAGCAGTACCCGGACTAACCCCTACGAGCAGTACTTC | CASSTRTNPYEQYF
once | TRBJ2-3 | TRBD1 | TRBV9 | TGTGCCAGCAGCGCCCGACAGGGCCCAGATACGCAGTATTTT | CASSARQGPDTQYF
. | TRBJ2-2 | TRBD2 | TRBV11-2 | TGTGCCAGCAGTCCCTATGGGACTAGCGGATCTACCACCGGGGAGCTGTTTTTT | CASSPYGTSGSTTGELFF
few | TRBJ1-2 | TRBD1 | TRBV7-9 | TGTGCCAGCAGTTCCGGGACAGGGGAGGTCTATGGCTACACCTTC | CASSSGTGEVYGYTF
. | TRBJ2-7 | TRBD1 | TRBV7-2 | TGTGCCAGCAGCTTAAGACAGGGGACCTACGAGCAGTACTTC | CASSLRQGTYEQYF
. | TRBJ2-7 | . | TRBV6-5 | TGTGCCAGCAGTTACACCTGGGCCTCCTACGAGCAGTACTTC | CASSYTWASYEQYF
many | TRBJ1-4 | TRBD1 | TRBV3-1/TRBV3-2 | TGTGCCAGCAGCCAAGAAAGAGGGACAGGGTATGAAAAACTGTTTTTT | CASSQERGTGYEKLFF
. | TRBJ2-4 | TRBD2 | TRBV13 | TGTGCCAGCAGCGGCGGGAGGGCCGCGTACTTC | CASSGGRAAYF
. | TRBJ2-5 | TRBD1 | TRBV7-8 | TGTGCCAGCTGCTACGGGACAGGGAGGGAGACCCAGTACTTC | CASCYGTGRETQYF
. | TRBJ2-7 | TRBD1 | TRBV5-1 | TGCGCCAGCAGCTTGGGGACTGGGACAGGGCATTCCGAGCAGTACTTC | CASSLGTGTGHSEQYF
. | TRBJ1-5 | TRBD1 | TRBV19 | TGTGCCAGTAGTATCGACAGGGCATCAACCTCGGGAACCCAGCATTTT | CASSIDRASTSGTQHF
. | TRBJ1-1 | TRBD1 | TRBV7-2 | TGTGCCAGCAGCTCGATCCCGACAGGGGGAGGTACTGAAGCTTTCTTT | CASSSIPTGGGTEAFF
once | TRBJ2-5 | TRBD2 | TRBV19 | TGTGCCAGTAGTACAGGACTAGCGGGAGTTATATCGGAGACCCAGTACTTC | CASSTGLAGVISETQYF
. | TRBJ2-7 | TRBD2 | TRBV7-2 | TGTGCCAGCAGCTTAGAACTAGCGGGACCCAGGGGGGAGCAGTACTTC | CASSLELAGPRGEQYF
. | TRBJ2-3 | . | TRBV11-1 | TGTGCCAGCAGCTTCCTCGGAGGAAAGGATAGGGATACGCAGTATTTT | CASSFLGGKDRDTQYF
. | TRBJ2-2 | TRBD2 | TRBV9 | TGTGCCAGCAGCGCTTGGACTAGCGGGAGTAGTCAGCTGTTTTTT | CASSAWTSGSSQLFF